The clone carrying this T cell receptor beta chain was detected a few times. Antigen unknown. The 5'RACE template-switching step produced TCR cDNA and added a universal primer site and UMIs. TCRdb fed the 5' RACE reads into MiXCR, producing one record per CDR3 protein. The sample lists about 320,000 distinct CDR3 sequences, around 13% occurring once. This record belongs to a study of T cells after yellow fever vaccination. For the study at large: Libraries from low-cell-number fractions were prepared with the SMART-Seq v4 Ultra Low Input RNA kit. General observations from the study: Most clones from primary vaccination were detected again post-booster (approximately 96% CD4, around 88% CD8).

V was cut by 5 bases and J by 0 bases, with 19 bases left in between. Germline CDR1 and CDR2: SEHNR and FQNEAQ (reference sequence). The CDR3 has 18 residues. V gene TRBV7-9 combines with J gene TRBJ2-2; D remains unclear. This TCR was sampled from a man younger than 30 who received the YFV17D yellow fever vaccine. The sample in question was CD4+ T cells sorted from PBMCs, obtained 15 days after the yellow fever booster vaccination. The DNA of the CDR3 is TGTGCCAGCAGCCGAAACGACGGTGAGTCTACGAACACCGGGGAGCTGTTTTTT. Residues: CASSRNDGESTNTGELFF.